The 9 T cell receptor beta chains below all came from one sample that was sequenced in a study of CD8 T cells in Susac syndrome. Reverse transcription of roughly 0.45 to 1 ug RNA was performed with random hexamers. A single record per CDR3 protein comes from TCRdb applying MiXCR to the immunoSEQ multiplex PCR reads. In the table there are 200,000 to 250,000 distinct CDR3 sequences, approximately 94% of which are singletons. The sequenced material came from CD4+ T cells from PBMCs. The receptors were gathered from a human donor with Susac syndrome.

The rearrangement uses TRBV3-1 and TRBJ2-1, with D tentatively TRBD1 or TRBD2 (5 bases each). The CDR3 runs to 15 residues. V shed 4 bases and J shed 2 bases, with 12 bases lying between them. Germline-derived CDR1 and CDR2 are LGHDT and YNNKEL (reference sequence). The CDR3 bases are TGTGCCAGCAGCCCGGGGTTACAGGCCTACAATGAGCAGTTCTTC. This gives the protein CASSPGLQAYNEQFF.

The chain employs TRBV12-3 or TRBV12-4 and TRBJ2-7, with TRBD2 as a possible D gene (6 bases). Trimming removed 6 bases at V and 3 bases at J, with 15 bases between. CDR3 length: 14 residues. The CDR3 nucleotides are TGTGCCAGCAGCTGGGACTCTTCCTTCTACGAGCAGTACTTC. Translated: CASSWDSSFYEQYF.

This sequence joins TRBV6-1 and TRBJ2-7; TRBD2 is a possible D gene (5 bases). The germline V gene encodes CDR1 MNHNS and CDR2 SASEGT. Trimming stripped 9 bases from V and 0 bases from J, with 15 bases between. The CDR3 is 14 residues long. CDR3 coding DNA: TGTGCCAGTGGGCGCGGTAGCGTCTCCTACGAGCAGTACTTC. It translates to CASGRGSVSYEQYF.

This clonotype came up a few times. This chain connects TRBV24-1 to TRBJ2-1; 11 bases agree with TRBD2. Germline loops: CDR1 KGHDR, CDR2 SFDVKD. CDR3 length: 17 amino acids. Trimming removed 4 bases from V and 1 base from J; junction bases left unmatched: 5. CDR3 amino acids: CATSDLTSGASYNEQFF. DNA for the CDR3: TGTGCCACCAGTGACCTGACTAGCGGGGCTTCCTACAATGAGCAGTTCTTC.

This clonotype was counted a single time. The chain is built from TRBV6-2 or TRBV6-3 and TRBJ2-1; 7 bases fit TRBD1. The V and J ends lost 5 bases and 7 bases, in that order; junction bases with no gene match: 5. This CDR3 has 13 amino acids. Germline CDR1 and CDR2: MNHEY and SVGEGT. CDR3 DNA: TGTGCCAGCAGTGACAGGGTTGAAAATGAGCAGTTCTTC. Translated: CASSDRVENEQFF.

The chain links TRBV24-1 to TRBJ2-3; 7 bases fit TRBD2. V was pared by 5 bases and J by 2 bases, with 6 bases of the junction left unmatched. The CDR3 contains 15 residues. Germline V gene sequence: CDR1 KGHDR, CDR2 SFDVKD. CDR3 in amino acids: CATSVASGHTDTQYF. CDR3 in DNA: TGTGCCACCAGTGTGGCTAGCGGCCACACAGATACGCAGTATTTT.

This clonotype occurred once. The chain links TRBV5-5 to TRBJ1-5, with 11 bases identical to TRBD1. CDR3 length equals 19 residues. The V gene end was trimmed by 1 base and the J gene end by 2 bases; junction bases not matched to a gene: 11. CDR1 and CDR2 (germline): SGHKS, YYEKEE (reference sequence). The CDR3 DNA reads as TGTGCCAGCAGCTTGTTGAGGACAGGGGGCGAAATGGGCAATCAGCCCCAGCATTTT. This encodes CASSLLRTGGEMGNQPQHF.

The chain uses TRBV7-9 and TRBJ2-3; maybe TRBD1 (6 bases). Per the germline V gene, CDR1 is SEHNR and CDR2 is FQNEAQ (reference sequence). This CDR3 spans 14 amino acids. The germline V and J ends were trimmed by 3 bases and 4 bases, with 11 bases remaining between them. CDR3 nucleotides: TGTGCCAGCAGCTTGGGGGCCAGCGCAGATACGCAGTATTTT. It yields the protein CASSLGASADTQYF.

This chain joins TRBV5-1 and TRBJ2-2, with a weak D call TRBD1 (6 bases). Per germline, CDR1 SGHRS and CDR2 YFSETQ. V was clipped by 3 bases and J by 7 bases, with 10 bases between them. This CDR3 comprises 13 residues. The CDR3 sequence: CASSYQGIGELFF. In DNA form, the CDR3 reads TGCGCCAGCAGCTACCAGGGGATCGGGGAGCTGTTTTTT.